This TCR beta chain was identified in a study of identical twins. Deletions cut 2 bases from V and 2 bases from J, with 12 bases between. Germline V gene data show CDR1 as KGHSH and CDR2 as LQKENI. The CDR3 extends over 15 amino acids. TCRdb itself ran the 5' RACE reads through MiXCR, one entry per CDR3 protein. The table lists 400,000 to 500,000 distinct CDR3 sequences, roughly an eighth of them singletons. The data were also submitted as part of a second study, on yellow fever vaccine responses in identical twins.

Source material: CD4+ T cells sorted from blood. The TCR was taken from a woman aged 18-29 years in good health. V usage is TRBV18 and J usage is TRBJ1-2; D is ambiguous. The CDR3 DNA sequence: TGTGCCAGCTCACCAGTTAAGGACGTAAACTATGGCTACACCTTC. Encoded protein: CASSPVKDVNYGYTF.